The sequence of this TCR beta chain was determined in a study of beta chain features in type 1 diabetes. Across the whole study: Examination spanned 90 million to 140 million sorted cells from all samples. Points from the study as a whole: Moderate yet significant TCRB CDR3 shortening was seen in Type 1 diabetes patients in all four CD4+ subsets. Type 1 diabetes patients showed fewer insertions and more deletions at VDJ junctions.

The germline gives CDR1 SNHLY, CDR2 FYNNEI. The CDR3 is 12 amino acids. V was trimmed by 3 bases and J by 8 bases, leaving 8 bases between them. Expressed TCRB transcripts were sequenced because the isolated RNA had all been reverse transcribed beforehand. A few million reads were obtained on average from naive, central memory and regulatory T cell samples. Generated by immunoSEQ multiplex PCR, the TCRdb table keeps only in-frame clones and is missing some. Seen here are 640,000 or so clones, more than 12% observed once, and the top ten hold just under 0.04%. Sorting based on CD45RO/CCR7/CD25/CD127/CD95/CD27 separated CD4+ naive, central memory, regulatory and stem cell-like memory cells. This clone was seen more than once but under ten times. The antigen remains undetermined.

The TCR originated in a man younger than 35 with type 1 diabetes. The sample consisted of naive CD4+ T cells from blood. The chain carries TRBV2 and TRBJ2-1, with D perhaps matching TRBD1 (5 bases). Written as DNA, the CDR3 is TGTGCCAGCAGTGAGGTGGGGCATGAGCAGTTCTTC. This gives the protein CASSEVGHEQFF.